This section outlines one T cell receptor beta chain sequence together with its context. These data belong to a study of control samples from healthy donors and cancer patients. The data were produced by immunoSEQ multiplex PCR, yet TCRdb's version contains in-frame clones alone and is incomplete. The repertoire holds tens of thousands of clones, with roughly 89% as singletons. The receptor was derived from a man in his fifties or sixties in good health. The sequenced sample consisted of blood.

The CDR3 DNA reads as TGTGCCAGCAGCCCGGGGACAGGGGAGGGTAATTCACCCCTCCACTTT. Its translation: CASSPGTGEGNSPLHF. This chain uses TRBV11-2 with TRBJ1-6, with 10 positions matching TRBD1. Germline trimming cut 5 bases from V and 6 bases from J; bases unmatched to any gene: 7. Per germline, CDR1 SGHAT and CDR2 FQNNGV. This CDR3 has 16 amino acids.